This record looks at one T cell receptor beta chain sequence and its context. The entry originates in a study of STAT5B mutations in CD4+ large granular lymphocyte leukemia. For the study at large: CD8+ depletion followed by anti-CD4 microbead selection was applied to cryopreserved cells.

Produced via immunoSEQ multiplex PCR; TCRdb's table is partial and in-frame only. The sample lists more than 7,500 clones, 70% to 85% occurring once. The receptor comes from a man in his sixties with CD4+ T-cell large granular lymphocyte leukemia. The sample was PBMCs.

CDR3 loop: CASKFSTSGNPDEQFF. The CDR3 DNA sequence: TGTGCCAGCAAGTTTTCGACTAGCGGGAATCCCGATGAGCAGTTCTTC. The V and J genes are TRBV4-2 and TRBJ2-1; TRBD2 aligns across 11 bases. The length of the CDR3 is 16 residues. Germline-derived CDR1 and CDR2 are LGHNA and YNFKEQ. The V segment lost 7 bases and the J segment 8 bases; nucleotides outside the gene matches: 13.